The 2 T cell receptor beta chains presented below share a single source sample, sequenced in a study of molecular identifiers for immune sequencing clone quantification. TCRdb re-called the PCR reads through MiXCR, storing one row per CDR3 protein. The data show 460,000 or so distinct CDR3 sequences, under 30% seen once. The sample was naive CD8+ T cells from blood, with Jurkat cell RNA spiked in. Subset described: FACS-sorted CD8+CD4-CCR7+CD45RA+ naive T cells. These TCRs come from a human donor in good health. Some libraries in this study had Jurkat cell RNA spiked in.

This clonotype came up many times. This chain connects TRBV7-9 to TRBJ2-7; D is perhaps TRBD2 (6 bases). CDR1 is SEHNR, CDR2 FQNEAQ, per germline (reference sequence). Trimming left V 5 bases short and J 0 bases short, with 14 bases between. The CDR3 has 15 residues. The CDR3: CASSPGVISSYEQYF. In DNA form, the CDR3 reads TGTGCCAGCAGCCCGGGGGTCATAAGCTCCTACGAGCAGTACTTC.

This clonotype has more than one count but fewer than ten. The chain combines TRBV5-1 with TRBJ1-1, with D unclear. Germline-derived CDR1 and CDR2 are SGHRS and YFSETQ. V was shortened by 0 bases and J by 1 base, with 7 bases between the two germline ends. The CDR3 is 14 amino acids. CDR3 bases: TGCGCCAGCAGCTTGGCGGCAGAGAACACTGAAGCTTTCTTT. As protein: CASSLAAENTEAFF.